Listed here are 4 T cell receptor beta chains from one sample, sequenced in a study of T cells after posttransplantation cyclophosphamide. Measured with immunoSEQ multiplex PCR; TCRdb has only the in-frame clones, and not every one. The repertoire holds 47,000 or so clones, with roughly 92% as singletons. Source material: PBMCs. These receptors were collected from a woman in her 50s in good health and a related stem cell transplant donor.

This rearrangement joins TRBV2 to TRBJ2-2, with 10 positions matching TRBD2. Trimming removed 6 bases from V and 0 bases from J; junction bases left unmatched: 4. Germline V gives CDR1 SNHLY, CDR2 FYNNEI. This CDR3 has 16 residues. The CDR3 bases are TGTGCCAGCAGAGCACTAGCGGGATCGAACACCGGGGAGCTGTTTTTT. This codes for CASRALAGSNTGELFF.

This clone turned up a few times. This chain uses TRBV5-1 with TRBJ1-6, with 8 nucleotides matching TRBD1. V lost 1 base and J lost 10; bases outside the gene matches: 16. CDR1 and CDR2 from the germline V gene are SGHRS and YFSETQ. CDR3 size: 18 residues. Here the CDR3 reads CASSLRGGVTGELSPLHF. The CDR3 DNA follows: TGCGCCAGCAGCTTGAGGGGGGGGGTGACAGGGGAGTTATCACCCCTCCACTTT.

V is TRBV30 and J is TRBJ1-5; D is possibly TRBD1 (6 bases). Trimming removed 0 bases at V and 0 bases at J, with 9 bases between. Germline V gene lookup returns CDR1 GTSNPN and CDR2 SVGIG (reference sequence). This CDR3 region has 15 residues. The CDR3 loop is CAWSVGGYSNQPQHF. The DNA of the CDR3 is TGTGCCTGGAGTGTAGGGGGATATAGCAATCAGCCCCAGCATTTT.

The chain combines TRBV30 with TRBJ1-1; D gene unclear. Trimming removed 2 bases from V and 1 base from J, with 17 bases in between. CDR3 length equals 16 residues. Germline V gene sequence: CDR1 GTSNPN, CDR2 SVGIG (reference sequence). CDR3 bases: TGTGCCTGGAGTCGAACCCTTGGACGGGGGAACACTGAAGCTTTCTTT. This gives the protein CAWSRTLGRGNTEAFF.